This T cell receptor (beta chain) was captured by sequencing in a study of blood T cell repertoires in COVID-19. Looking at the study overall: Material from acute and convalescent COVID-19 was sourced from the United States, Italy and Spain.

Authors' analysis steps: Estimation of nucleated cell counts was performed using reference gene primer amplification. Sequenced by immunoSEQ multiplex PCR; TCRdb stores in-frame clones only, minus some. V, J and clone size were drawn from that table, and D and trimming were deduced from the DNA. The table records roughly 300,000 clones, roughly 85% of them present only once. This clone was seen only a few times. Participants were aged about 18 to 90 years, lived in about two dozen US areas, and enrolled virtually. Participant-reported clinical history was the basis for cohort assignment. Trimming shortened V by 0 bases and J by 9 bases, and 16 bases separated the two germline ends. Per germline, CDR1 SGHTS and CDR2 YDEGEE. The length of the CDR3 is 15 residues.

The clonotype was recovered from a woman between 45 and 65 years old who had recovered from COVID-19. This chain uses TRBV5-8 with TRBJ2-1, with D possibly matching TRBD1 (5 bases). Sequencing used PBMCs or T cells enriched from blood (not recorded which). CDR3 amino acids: CASSLGGTGLTEQFF. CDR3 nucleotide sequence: TGTGCCAGCAGCTTGGGGGGAACAGGTTTAACTGAGCAGTTCTTC.